This entry is about one T cell receptor beta chain. Its binding antigen is unknown. No clone much larger than this one lies a single base away; base qualities are absent. Genomic DNA was isolated from the sorted cells so that the TCRbeta CDR3 region could be sequenced. The immunoSEQ Assay was used for sequencing of TCRbeta CDR3 regions. The immuneACCESS repertoire file appears here via TCRdb, limited to in-frame rearrangements. These files lack a portion of the clones; in checked studies, under half of the deficit traces to unresolved V genes, and the cause of the others is not known. This sample lists some 40,000 clones; around four fifths were detected once. The top ten clones comprise approximately 35% of the sample. CDR1 SGDLS and CDR2 YYNGEE are derived from the germline V gene. Spanning cysteine to phenylalanine, the CDR3 consists of 10 amino acids. Kept here is only the CDR3 DNA, which spans 30 bases and is read in frame from base 1. V is shortened by 7 bases, J by 7 bases, and the region joining them spans 6 bases.

The entry originates in a study of OX40 agonist ivuxolimab in advanced cancers. Notes on the research overall: The costimulatory receptor OX40 (CD134) was targeted by ivuxolimab, a fully human IgG2 agonistic monoclonal antibody. Intravenous ivuxolimab was administered to patients every 2 weeks at six dose levels: 0.01, 0.1, 0.3, 1.5, 3 and 10 mg/kg. Of the roughly 50 dose-escalation patients, hepatocellular carcinoma was present in roughly 19, melanoma in about 15, renal cell carcinoma in 9 and head and neck cancer in 9. In the dose-escalation cohort, 75% to 90% of patients were male, and the mean age was roughly 60 years with a range of about 20 to 80. Prior anti-PD-1, anti-PD-L1 or anti-CTLA-4 therapy was permitted, and checkpoint inhibitors had been received by roughly 40% of dose-escalation patients. Three dose-escalation patients achieved partial responses, one with hepatocellular carcinoma and two with cutaneous melanoma. Peripheral TCRbeta sequencing aimed to test whether ivuxolimab altered TCR sequence diversity and caused clonal T-cell expansion. The paper describes the monotherapy dose-escalation part (N = 52 patients) of the phase I trial of ivuxolimab.

What the work shows at the level of the full study, not this receptor alone: In partial responders in the 0.1-3.0 mg/kg groups, normalized peripheral clonal expansion was found to be among the lowest, especially among CD8+ T cells. After ivuxolimab, expanded clones were on average more numerous among CD8+ T cells than among CD4+ T cells. Antigen specificity was not determined for the clonally expanded peripheral T cells. Low levels of normalized T-cell clonal expansion were also seen in some nonresponding patients. At doses of 0.1 to 3.0 mg/kg, clonal expansion of both CD4+ and CD8+ blood T cells was observed from baseline to week 6.

The trial excluded patients who had a history of autoimmune disease or who were on systemic immunosuppression. Peripheral blood for TCR sequencing was drawn from every dose cohort at baseline, at cycle 4 day 1 and at cycle 7 day 1. Samples came from an open-label, multicenter, first-in-human phase I dose-escalation trial of ivuxolimab. Adults with locally advanced or metastatic head and neck squamous cell, hepatocellular, melanoma or renal cell carcinoma were enrolled in the trial. CD4+ and CD8+ T cells were sorted separately from peripheral blood before TCR sequencing. The starting material was CD4+ or CD8+ T cells sorted from blood, obtained in a trial of the OX40 agonist ivuxolimab. Rearrangement joined TRBV9 to TRBJ1-3, with the D gene too uncertain to name. This TCR was recovered from an adult with an advanced solid tumor such as melanoma, head and neck, liver or kidney cancer. The bases read TGTGCCAGCCCCCCCAACACCATATATTTT. Its translation is CASPPNTIYF. Reference TRBV9 and TRBJ1-3 genes cover what lies past the CDR3, so the full variable domain is DSGVTQTPKHLITATGQRVTLRCSPRSGDLSVYWYQQSLDQGLQFLIQYYNGEERAKGNILERFSAQQFPDLHSELNLSSLELGDSALYFCASPPNTIYFGEGSWLTVV.